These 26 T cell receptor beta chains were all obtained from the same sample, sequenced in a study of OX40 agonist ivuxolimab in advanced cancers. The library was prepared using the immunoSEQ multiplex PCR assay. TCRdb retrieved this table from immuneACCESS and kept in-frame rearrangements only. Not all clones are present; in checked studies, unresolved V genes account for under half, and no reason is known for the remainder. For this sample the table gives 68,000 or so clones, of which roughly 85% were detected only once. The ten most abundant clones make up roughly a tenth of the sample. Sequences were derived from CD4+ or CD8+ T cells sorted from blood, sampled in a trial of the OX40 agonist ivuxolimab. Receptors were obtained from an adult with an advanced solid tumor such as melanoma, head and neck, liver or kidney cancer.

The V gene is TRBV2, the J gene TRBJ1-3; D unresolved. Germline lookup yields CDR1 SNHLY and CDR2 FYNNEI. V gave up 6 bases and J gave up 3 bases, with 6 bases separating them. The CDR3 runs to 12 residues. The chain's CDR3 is CASSPGGNTIYF. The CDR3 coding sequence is TGTGCCAGCAGCCCAGGTGGAAACACCATATATTTT.

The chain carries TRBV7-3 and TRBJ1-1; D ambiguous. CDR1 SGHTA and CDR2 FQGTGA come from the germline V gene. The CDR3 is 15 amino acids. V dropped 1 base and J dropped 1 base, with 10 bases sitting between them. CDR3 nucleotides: TGTGCCAGCAGCTTAAAACCCAGTGCGAACACTGAAGCTTTCTTT. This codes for CASSLKPSANTEAFF.

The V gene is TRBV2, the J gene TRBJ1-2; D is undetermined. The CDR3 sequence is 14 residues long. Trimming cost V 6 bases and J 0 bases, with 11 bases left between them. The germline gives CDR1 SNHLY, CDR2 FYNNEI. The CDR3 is CASSLPPANYGYTF. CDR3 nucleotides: TGTGCCAGCAGCCTCCCACCGGCTAACTATGGCTACACCTTC.

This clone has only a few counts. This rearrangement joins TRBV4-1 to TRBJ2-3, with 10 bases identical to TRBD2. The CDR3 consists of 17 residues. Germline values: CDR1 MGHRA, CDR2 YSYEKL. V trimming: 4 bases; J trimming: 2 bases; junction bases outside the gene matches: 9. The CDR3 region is CASSLPRTSGVTDTQYF. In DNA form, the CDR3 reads TGCGCCAGCAGCCTACCTCGGACTAGCGGTGTCACAGATACGCAGTATTTT.

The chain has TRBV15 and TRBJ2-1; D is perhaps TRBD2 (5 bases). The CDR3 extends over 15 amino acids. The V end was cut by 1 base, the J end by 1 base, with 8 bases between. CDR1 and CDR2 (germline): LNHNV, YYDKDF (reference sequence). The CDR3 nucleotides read TGTGCCACCAGCAGAGGAGGGTGGTCCTACAATGAGCAGTTCTTC. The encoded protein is CATSRGGWSYNEQFF.

CDR3 DNA sequence: TGTGCCAGCAGCTTGGAGGGCACAGATGGCTACACCTTC. Protein: CASSLEGTDGYTF. The chain links TRBV5-8 to TRBJ1-2; D uncertain. Germline CDR1 reads SGHTS; CDR2 reads YDEGEE. V lost 0 bases and J lost 6, with 9 bases in between. This CDR3 is 13 amino acids long.

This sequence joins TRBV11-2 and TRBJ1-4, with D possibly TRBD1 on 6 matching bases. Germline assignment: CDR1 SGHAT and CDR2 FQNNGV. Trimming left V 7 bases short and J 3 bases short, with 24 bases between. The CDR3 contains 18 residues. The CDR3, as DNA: TGTGCCAGCACCTACTGGGCCCCCCGGACAGTACCTAATGAAAAACTGTTTTTT. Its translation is CASTYWAPRTVPNEKLFF. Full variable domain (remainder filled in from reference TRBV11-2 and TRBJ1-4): EAGVAQSPRYKIIEKRQSVAFWCNPISGHATLYWYQQILGQGPKLLIQFQNNGVVDDSQLPKDRFSAERLKGVDSTLKIQPAKLEDSAVYLCASTYWAPRTVPNEKLFFGSGTQLSVL.

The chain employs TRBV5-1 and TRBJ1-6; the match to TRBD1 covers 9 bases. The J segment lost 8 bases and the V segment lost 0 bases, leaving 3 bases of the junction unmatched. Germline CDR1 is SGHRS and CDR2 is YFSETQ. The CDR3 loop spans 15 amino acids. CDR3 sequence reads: CASSLGTGDYSPLHF. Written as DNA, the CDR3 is TGCGCCAGCAGCTTGGGGACAGGGGATTATTCACCCCTCCACTTT.

The DNA for the CDR3 is TGTGCCAGCAGGGACACAGGGGGGAACTATGGCTACACCTTC. Translation gives CASRDTGGNYGYTF. This sequence joins TRBV6-1 and TRBJ1-2, with 8 bases that match TRBD1. J lost 2 bases, V lost 6 bases, and 5 bases had no gene match. Germline V CDR1 and CDR2: MNHNS, SASEGT. The CDR3 extends over 14 amino acids.

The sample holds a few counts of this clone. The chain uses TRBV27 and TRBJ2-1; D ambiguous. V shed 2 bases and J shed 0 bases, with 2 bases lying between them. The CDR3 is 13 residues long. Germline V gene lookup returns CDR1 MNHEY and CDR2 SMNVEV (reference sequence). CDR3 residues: CASSLNSYNEQFF. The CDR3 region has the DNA TGTGCCAGCAGTTTAAACTCCTACAATGAGCAGTTCTTC.

CDR3 nucleotides: TGCGCCAGCAGTACAAGTGGAACTAACTATGGCTACACCTTC. It is translated as CASSTSGTNYGYTF. The chain is built from TRBV5-1 and TRBJ1-2; D unclear. Per germline, CDR1 SGHRS and CDR2 YFSETQ. This CDR3 is built from 14 residues. Trimming took 5 bases from V and 0 from J, leaving 11 bases between them.

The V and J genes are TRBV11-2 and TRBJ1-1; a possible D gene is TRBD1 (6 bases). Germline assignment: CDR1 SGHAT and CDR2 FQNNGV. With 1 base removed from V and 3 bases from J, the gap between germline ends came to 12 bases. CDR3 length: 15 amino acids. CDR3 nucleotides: TGTGCCAGCAGCTTAGTCCAGGGGTCGTACACTGAAGCTTTCTTT. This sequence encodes CASSLVQGSYTEAFF.

In DNA form, the CDR3 reads TGCAGCGTTGCCGGGCCAAACTCTGGAAACACCATATATTTT. Its protein is CSVAGPNSGNTIYF. The rearrangement links TRBV29-1 to TRBJ1-3, with no clear D. CDR3 size: 14 residues. Germline-derived CDR1 and CDR2 are SQVTM and ANQGSEA. Trimming stripped 4 bases from V and 0 bases from J, with 10 bases between.

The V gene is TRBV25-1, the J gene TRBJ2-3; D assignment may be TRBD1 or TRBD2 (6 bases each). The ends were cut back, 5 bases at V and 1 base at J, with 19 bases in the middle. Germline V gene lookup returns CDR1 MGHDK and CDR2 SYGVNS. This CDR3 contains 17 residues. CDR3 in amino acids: CASSRSKTGARTDTQYF. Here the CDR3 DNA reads TGTGCCAGCAGTCGTTCTAAAACGGGGGCCCGCACAGATACGCAGTATTTT.

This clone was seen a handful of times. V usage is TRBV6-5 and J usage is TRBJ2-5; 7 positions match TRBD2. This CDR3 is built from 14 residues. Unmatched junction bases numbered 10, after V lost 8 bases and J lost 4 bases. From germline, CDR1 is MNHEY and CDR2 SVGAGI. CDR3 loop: CASSQASGGETQYF. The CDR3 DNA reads TGTGCCAGCTCACAGGCCTCGGGGGGAGAGACCCAGTACTTC.

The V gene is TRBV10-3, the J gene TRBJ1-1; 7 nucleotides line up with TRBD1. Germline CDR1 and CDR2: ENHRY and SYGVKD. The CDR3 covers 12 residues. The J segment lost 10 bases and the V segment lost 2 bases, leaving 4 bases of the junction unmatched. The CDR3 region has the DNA TGTGCCATCAGTGAGGAGGGGGCGCGAGCTTTCTTT. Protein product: CAISEEGARAFF.

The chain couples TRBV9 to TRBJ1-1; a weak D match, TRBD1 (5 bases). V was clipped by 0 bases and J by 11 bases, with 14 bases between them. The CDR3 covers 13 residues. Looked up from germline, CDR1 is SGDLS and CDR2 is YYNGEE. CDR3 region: CASSVDQGRVAFF. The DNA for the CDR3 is TGTGCCAGCAGCGTAGATCAGGGTCGGGTCGCTTTCTTT.

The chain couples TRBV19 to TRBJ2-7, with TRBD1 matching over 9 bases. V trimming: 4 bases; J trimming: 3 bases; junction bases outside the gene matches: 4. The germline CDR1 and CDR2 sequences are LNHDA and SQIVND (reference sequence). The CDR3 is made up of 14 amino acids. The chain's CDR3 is CASSTPDRGYEQYF. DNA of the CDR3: TGTGCCAGTAGTACACCGGACAGGGGCTACGAGCAGTACTTC.

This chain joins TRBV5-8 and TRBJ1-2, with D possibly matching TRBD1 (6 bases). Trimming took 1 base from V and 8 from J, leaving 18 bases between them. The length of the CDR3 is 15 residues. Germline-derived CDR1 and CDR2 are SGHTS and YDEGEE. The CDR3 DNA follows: TGTGCCAGCAGCTTGTCCCAGGGGCCAGATTTGGGCTACACCTTC. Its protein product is CASSLSQGPDLGYTF.

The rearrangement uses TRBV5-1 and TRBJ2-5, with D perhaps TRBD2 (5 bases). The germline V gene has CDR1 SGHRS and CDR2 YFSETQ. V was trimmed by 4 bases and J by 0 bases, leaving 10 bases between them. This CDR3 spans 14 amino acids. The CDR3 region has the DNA TGCGCCAGCAGCCGGACTGGGTACCAAGAGACCCAGTACTTC. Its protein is CASSRTGYQETQYF.

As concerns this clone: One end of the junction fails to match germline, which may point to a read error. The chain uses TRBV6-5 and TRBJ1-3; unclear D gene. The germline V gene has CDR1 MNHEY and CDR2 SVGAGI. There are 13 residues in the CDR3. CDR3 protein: CASKNPRGNTTYF. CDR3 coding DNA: TGTGCCAGCAAAAACCCTCGAGGAAACACCACATATTTT.

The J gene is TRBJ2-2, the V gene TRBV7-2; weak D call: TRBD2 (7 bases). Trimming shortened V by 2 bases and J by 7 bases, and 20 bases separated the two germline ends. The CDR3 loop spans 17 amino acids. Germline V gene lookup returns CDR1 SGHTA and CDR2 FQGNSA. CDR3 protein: CASSLFGGGSPGGELFF. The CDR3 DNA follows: TGTGCCAGCAGCTTATTCGGCGGGGGCTCCCCCGGCGGGGAGCTGTTTTTT.

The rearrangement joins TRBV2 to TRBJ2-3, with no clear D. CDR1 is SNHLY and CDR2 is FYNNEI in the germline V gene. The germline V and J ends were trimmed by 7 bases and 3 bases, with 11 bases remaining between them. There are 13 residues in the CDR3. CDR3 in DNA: TGTGCCAGCACCGACCTGGGGACAGATACGCAGTATTTT. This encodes CASTDLGTDTQYF.

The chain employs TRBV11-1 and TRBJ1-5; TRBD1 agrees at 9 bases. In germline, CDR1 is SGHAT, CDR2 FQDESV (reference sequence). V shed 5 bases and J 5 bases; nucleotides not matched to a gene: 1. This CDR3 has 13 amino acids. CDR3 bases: TGTGCCAGCAGCCGGGACAGGGATCAGCCCCAGCATTTT. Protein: CASSRDRDQPQHF. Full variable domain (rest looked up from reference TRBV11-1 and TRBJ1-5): EAEVAQSPRYKITEKSQAVAFWCDPISGHATLYWYRQILGQGPELLVQFQDESVVDDSQLPKDRFSAERLKGVDSTLKIQPAELGDSAMYLCASSRDRDQPQHFGDGTRLSIL.

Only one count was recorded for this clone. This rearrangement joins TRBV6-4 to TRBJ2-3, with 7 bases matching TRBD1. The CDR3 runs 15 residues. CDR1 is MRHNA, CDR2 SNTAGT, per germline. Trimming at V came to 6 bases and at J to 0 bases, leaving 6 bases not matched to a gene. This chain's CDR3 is CASRDRSVSTDTQYF. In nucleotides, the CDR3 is TGTGCCAGCAGGGACAGGTCCGTTAGCACAGATACGCAGTATTTT.

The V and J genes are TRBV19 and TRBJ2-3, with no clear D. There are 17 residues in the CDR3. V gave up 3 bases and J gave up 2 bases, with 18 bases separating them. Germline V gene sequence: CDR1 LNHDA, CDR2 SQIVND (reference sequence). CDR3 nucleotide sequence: TGTGCCAGTAGTATCGGCCCTAGAAGTGGGTTCACAGATACGCAGTATTTT. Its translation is CASSIGPRSGFTDTQYF. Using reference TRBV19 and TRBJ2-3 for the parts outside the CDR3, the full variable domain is DGGITQSPKYLFRKEGQNVTLSCEQNLNHDAMYWYRQDPGQGLRLIYYSQIVNDFQKGDIAEGYSVSREKKESFPLTVTSAQKNPTAFYLCASSIGPRSGFTDTQYFGPGTRLTVL.